This TCR beta chain was found in a study of cytomegalovirus exposure and HLA in healthy donors. The study's findings and limits: According to an earlier analysis, most TCR beta V segments yielded productive rearrangements about 87% or about 30% of the time. Using the classifier, cytomegalovirus status was reportedly diagnosed with high specificity and sensitivity. Altogether, 160 or so TCR beta chains were recorded as cytomegalovirus-associated. Excluded were some V segments that proved indistinguishable, including TRBV6-2 and TRBV6-3.

The CDR3 is made up of 14 amino acids. V lost 6 bases, J lost 2 bases, and 6 bases stayed unmatched. Germline CDR1 MNHEY, CDR2 SMNVEV (reference sequence). Concerning this clone: Its antigen is still unknown.

The PCR employed 60 Vbeta primers together with 13 Jbeta primers. Assay used: immunoSEQ multiplex PCR; TCRdb lists only in-frame clones, some missing. Altogether about 98,000 clones are present, roughly 82% being singletons, with the ten largest covering 6.5% to 8.5%. This sequence originates from a human donor in good health. The sequenced sample consisted of PBMCs. The rearrangement uses TRBV27 and TRBJ1-2, with 7 positions matching TRBD1. The CDR3 DNA reads as TGTGCCAGCAGCTCCCACAGGGGAAACTATGGCTACACCTTC. It translates to CASSSHRGNYGYTF.